This T cell receptor beta chain was identified during a study of shared clonotypes between healthy human individuals. Study-wide background: Each donor's CD4 naive and CD4 memory cells filled three plates apiece, CD8 naive two, and CD8 memory one.

In regard to this clone: Its specificity is not known.

CDR3 length: 20 residues. V was cut by 6 bases and J by 0 bases, with 27 bases left in between. The germline V gene has CDR1 LNHDA and CDR2 SQIVND (reference sequence). TCRdb keeps only in-frame clones here, not all; method: immunoSEQ multiplex PCR. The data show over 400,000 clones, approximately 95% seen once. Study-wide findings and caveats: Clonotypes that were shared across a handful of donors made up about 5.1% of naive CD4 clonotypes. The represented genetic and exposure-history diversity was limited by the small number of donors.

The source of this sequence is a woman between 25 and 40 years old in good health. The material sequenced was naive CD4+ T cells sorted from blood. Subset described: CD45RA+ positively selected. The chain employs TRBV19 and TRBJ1-5; possibly TRBD1 for D (5 bases). The CDR3 sequence is CASSPLGQGVPKYSNQPQHF. CDR3 bases: TGTGCCAGTAGCCCCCTGGGGCAGGGTGTCCCTAAATATAGCAATCAGCCCCAGCATTTT. Together with reference TRBV19 and TRBJ1-5, the CDR3 gives the full variable domain: DGGITQSPKYLFRKEGQNVTLSCEQNLNHDAMYWYRQDPGQGLRLIYYSQIVNDFQKGDIAEGYSVSREKKESFPLTVTSAQKNPTAFYLCASSPLGQGVPKYSNQPQHFGDGTRLSIL.